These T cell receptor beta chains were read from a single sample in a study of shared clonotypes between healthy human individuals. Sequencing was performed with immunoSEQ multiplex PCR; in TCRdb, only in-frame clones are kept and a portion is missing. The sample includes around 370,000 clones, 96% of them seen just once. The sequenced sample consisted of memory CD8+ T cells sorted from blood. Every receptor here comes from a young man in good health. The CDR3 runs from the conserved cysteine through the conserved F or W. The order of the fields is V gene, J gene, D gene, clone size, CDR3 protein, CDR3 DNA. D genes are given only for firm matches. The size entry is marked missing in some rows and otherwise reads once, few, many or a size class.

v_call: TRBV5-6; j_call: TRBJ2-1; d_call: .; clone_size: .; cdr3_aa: CASSLELSRPRNEQFF; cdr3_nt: TGTGCCAGCAGCTTGGAACTCTCGCGCCCAAGGAATGAGCAGTTCTTC
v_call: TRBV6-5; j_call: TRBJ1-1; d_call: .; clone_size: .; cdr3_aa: CASRETVNTEAFF; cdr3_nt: TGTGCCAGCAGGGAGACAGTGAACACTGAAGCTTTCTTT
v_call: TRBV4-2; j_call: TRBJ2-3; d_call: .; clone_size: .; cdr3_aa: CASSQAGVTDTQYF; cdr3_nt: TGTGCCAGCAGCCAAGCGGGAGTAACAGATACGCAGTATTTT
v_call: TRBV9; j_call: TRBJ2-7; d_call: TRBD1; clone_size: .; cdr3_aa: CASSPRTGEKDDEQYF; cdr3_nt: TGTGCCAGCAGCCCCCGGACAGGGGAGAAGGACGACGAGCAGTACTTC
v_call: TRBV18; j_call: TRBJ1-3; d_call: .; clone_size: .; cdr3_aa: CASSQGPGSGNTIYF; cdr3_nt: TGTGCCAGCTCACAGGGACCGGGCTCTGGAAACACCATATATTTT
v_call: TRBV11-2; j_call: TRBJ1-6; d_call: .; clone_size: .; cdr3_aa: CASSKNRDTNSPLHF; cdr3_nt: TGTGCCAGCAGCAAAAACAGGGATACGAATTCACCCCTCCACTTT
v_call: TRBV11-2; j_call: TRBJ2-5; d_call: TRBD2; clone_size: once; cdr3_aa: CASSLAPAGGPGQETQYF; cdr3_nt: TGTGCCAGCAGCTTAGCCCCAGCGGGAGGGCCGGGGCAAGAGACCCAGTACTTC
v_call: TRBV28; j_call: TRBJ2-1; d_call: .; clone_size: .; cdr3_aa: CASIQGEPGHRLFDEQFF; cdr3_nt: TGTGCCAGCATTCAGGGTGAACCGGGTCATAGGCTGTTTGATGAGCAGTTCTTC
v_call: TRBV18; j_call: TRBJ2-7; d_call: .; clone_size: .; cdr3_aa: CASSPAGYEQYF; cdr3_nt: TGTGCCAGCTCACCAGCGGGCTACGAGCAGTACTTC
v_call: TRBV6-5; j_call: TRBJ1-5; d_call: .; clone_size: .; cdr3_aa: CASSYSLLGDQPQHF; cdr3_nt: TGTGCCAGCAGTTACTCGTTGTTAGGGGATCAGCCCCAGCATTTT
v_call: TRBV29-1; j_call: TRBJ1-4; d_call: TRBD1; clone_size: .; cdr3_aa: CSVMGQLNEKLFF; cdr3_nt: TGCAGCGTGATGGGACAGCTGAATGAAAAACTGTTTTTT
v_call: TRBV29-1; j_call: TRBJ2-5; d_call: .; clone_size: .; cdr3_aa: CSTGRVETQYF; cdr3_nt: TGCAGCACAGGGAGGGTCGAGACCCAGTACTTC
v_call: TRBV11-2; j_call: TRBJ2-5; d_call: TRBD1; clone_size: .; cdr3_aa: CASSARDRAEETQYF; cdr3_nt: TGTGCCAGCAGCGCCCGGGACAGGGCTGAAGAGACCCAGTACTTC
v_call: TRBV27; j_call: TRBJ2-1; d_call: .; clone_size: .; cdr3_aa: CASSLAVRSSYNEQFF; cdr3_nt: TGTGCCAGCAGTTTAGCCGTACGGAGCTCCTACAATGAGCAGTTCTTC
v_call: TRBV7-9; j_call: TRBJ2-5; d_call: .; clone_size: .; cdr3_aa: CASSLKQEPQETQYF; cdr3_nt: TGTGCCAGCAGCTTGAAACAGGAGCCACAAGAGACCCAGTACTTC
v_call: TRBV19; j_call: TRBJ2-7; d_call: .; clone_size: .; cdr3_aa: CASMQGPSGEQYF; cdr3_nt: TGTGCCAGTATGCAGGGCCCCTCAGGCGAGCAGTACTTC
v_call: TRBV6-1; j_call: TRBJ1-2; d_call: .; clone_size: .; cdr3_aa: CASSESAEYGYTF; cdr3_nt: TGTGCCAGCAGTGAGTCGGCAGAGTATGGCTACACCTTC